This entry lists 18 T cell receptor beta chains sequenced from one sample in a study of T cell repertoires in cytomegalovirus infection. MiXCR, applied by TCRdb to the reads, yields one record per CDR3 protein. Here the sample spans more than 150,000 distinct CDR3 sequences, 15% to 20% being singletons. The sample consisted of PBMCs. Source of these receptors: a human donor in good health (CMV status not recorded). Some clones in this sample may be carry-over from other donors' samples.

The CDR3 sequence is CASSSGAGRSSYEQYF. The DNA for the CDR3 is TGTGCCAGCAGTTCTGGGGCGGGTAGGAGCTCCTACGAGCAGTACTTC. This rearrangement joins TRBV27 to TRBJ2-7, with D possibly called TRBD1 or TRBD2 (5 bases each). This CDR3 has 16 amino acids. CDR1 MNHEY and CDR2 SMNVEV come from the germline V gene (reference sequence). The V gene lost 4 bases and the J gene lost 0 bases, with 16 bases spanning the gap.

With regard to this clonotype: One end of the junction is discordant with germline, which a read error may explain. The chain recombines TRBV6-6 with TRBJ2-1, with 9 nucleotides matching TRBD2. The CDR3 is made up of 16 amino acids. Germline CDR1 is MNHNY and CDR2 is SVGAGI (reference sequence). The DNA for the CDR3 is TGTCCCAGCAGTTACTCGGGGCTAGCGGGATACAATGAGCAGTTCTTC. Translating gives CPSSYSGLAGYNEQFF.

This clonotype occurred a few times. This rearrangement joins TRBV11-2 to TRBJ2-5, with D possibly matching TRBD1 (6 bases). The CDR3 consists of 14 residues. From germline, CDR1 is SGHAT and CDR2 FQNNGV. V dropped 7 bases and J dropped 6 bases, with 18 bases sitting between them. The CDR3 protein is CASTLPGTPQTQYF. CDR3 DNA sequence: TGTGCCAGCACCTTGCCAGGGACACCGCAGACCCAGTACTTC.

Written as DNA, the CDR3 is TGTGCCAGTAGTTCGGCCTTGAACACTGAAGCTTTCTTT. This gives the protein CASSSALNTEAFF. V usage is TRBV19 and J usage is TRBJ1-1; D remains ambiguous. The CDR3 consists of 13 residues. The germline gives CDR1 LNHDA, CDR2 SQIVND (reference sequence). Trimming took off 5 bases at V and 0 bases at J, with 7 bases between the two ends.

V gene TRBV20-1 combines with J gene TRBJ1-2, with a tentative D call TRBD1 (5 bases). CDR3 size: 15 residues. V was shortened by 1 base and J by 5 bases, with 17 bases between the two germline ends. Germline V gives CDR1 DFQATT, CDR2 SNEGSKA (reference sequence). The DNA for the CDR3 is TGCAGTGCTAGAGCCCCCGGGGCGGAGCCGTATGGCTACACCTTC. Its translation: CSARAPGAEPYGYTF.

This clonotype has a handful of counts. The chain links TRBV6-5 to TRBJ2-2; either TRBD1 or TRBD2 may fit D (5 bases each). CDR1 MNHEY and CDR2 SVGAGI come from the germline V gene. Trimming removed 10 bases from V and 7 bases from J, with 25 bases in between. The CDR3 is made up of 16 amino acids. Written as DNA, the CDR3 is TGTGCCACCCAAAGGGGTTTGGGGGAGCTGGTCGGGGAGCTGTTTTTT. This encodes CATQRGLGELVGELFF.

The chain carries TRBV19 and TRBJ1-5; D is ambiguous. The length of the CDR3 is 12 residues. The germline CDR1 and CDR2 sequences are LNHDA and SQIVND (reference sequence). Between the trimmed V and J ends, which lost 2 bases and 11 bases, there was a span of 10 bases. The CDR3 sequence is CASSISRWAQHF. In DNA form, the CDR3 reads TGTGCCAGTAGTATATCTAGGTGGGCCCAGCATTTT. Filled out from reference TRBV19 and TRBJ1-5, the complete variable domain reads DGGITQSPKYLFRKEGQNVTLSCEQNLNHDAMYWYRQDPGQGLRLIYYSQIVNDFQKGDIAEGYSVSREKKESFPLTVTSAQKNPTAFYLCASSISRWAQHFGDGTRLSIL.

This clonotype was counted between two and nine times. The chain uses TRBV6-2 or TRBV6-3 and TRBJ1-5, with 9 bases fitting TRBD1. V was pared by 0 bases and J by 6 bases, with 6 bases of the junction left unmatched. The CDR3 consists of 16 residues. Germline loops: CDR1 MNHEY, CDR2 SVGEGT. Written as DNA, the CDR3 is TGTGCCAGCAGTTACTCTGGGACAGGGTTTTTTCAGCCCCAGCATTTT. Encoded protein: CASSYSGTGFFQPQHF.

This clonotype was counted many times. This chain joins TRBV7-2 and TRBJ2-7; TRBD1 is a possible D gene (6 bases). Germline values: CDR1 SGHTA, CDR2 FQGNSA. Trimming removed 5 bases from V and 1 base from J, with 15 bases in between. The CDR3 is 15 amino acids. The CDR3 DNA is TGTGCCAGCAGCACTCGACAGGCTTTGTCCTACGAGCAGTACTTC. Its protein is CASSTRQALSYEQYF.

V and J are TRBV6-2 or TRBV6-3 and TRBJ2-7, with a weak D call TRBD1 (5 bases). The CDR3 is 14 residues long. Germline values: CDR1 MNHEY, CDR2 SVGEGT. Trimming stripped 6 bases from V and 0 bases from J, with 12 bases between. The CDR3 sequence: CASRGVPSSYEQYF. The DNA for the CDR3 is TGTGCCAGCAGAGGGGTCCCCAGCTCCTACGAGCAGTACTTC.

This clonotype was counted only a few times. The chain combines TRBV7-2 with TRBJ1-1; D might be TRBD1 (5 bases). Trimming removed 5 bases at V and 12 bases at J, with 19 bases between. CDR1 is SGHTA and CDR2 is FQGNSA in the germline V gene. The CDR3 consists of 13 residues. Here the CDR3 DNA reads TGTGCCAGCAGCCTCGGTACGGGGGGGTGGACTTTCTTT. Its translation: CASSLGTGGWTFF.

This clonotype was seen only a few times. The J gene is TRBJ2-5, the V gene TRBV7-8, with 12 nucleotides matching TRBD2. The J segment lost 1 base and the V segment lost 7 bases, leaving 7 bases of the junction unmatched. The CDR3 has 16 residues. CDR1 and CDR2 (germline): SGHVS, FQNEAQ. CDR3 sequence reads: CASTILAGGRQETQYF. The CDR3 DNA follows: TGTGCCAGCACCATACTAGCGGGGGGTCGCCAAGAGACCCAGTACTTC.

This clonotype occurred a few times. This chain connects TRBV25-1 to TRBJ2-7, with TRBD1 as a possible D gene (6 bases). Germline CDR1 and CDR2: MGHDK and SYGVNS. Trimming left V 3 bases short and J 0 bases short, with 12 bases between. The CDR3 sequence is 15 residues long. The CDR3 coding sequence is TGTGCCAGCAGTGAGGCAGGGGCGGGCTCCTACGAGCAGTACTTC. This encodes CASSEAGAGSYEQYF.

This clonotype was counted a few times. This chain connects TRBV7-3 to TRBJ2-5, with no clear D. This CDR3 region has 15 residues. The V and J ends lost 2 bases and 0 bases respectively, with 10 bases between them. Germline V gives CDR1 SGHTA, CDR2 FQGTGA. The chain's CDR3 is CASSLSHTNQETQYF. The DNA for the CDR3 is TGTGCCAGCAGCTTATCCCACACCAACCAAGAGACCCAGTACTTC.

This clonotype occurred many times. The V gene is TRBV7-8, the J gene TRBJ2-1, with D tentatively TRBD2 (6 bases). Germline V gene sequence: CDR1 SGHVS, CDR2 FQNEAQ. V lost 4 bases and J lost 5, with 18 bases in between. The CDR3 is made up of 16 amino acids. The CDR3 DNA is TGTGCCAGCAGCTCCGGGACTGCCGCGGGGAACAATGAGCAGTTCTTC. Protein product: CASSSGTAAGNNEQFF. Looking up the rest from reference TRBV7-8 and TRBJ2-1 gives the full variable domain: GAGVSQSPRYKVAKRGQDVALRCDPISGHVSLFWYQQALGQGPEFLTYFQNEAQLDKSGLPSDRFFAERPEGSVSTLKIQRTQQEDSAVYLCASSSGTAAGNNEQFFGPGTRLTVL.

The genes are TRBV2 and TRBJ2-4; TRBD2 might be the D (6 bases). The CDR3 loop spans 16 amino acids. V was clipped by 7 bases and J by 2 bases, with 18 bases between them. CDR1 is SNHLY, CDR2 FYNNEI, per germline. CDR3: CASKGDSAVPKNIQYF. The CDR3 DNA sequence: TGTGCCAGCAAAGGGGACTCAGCGGTTCCCAAAAACATTCAGTACTTC.

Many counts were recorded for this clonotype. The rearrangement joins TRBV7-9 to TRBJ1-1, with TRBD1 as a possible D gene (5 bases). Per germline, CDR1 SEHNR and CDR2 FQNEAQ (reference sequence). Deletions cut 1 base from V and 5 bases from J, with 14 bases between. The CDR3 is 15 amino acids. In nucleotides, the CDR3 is TGTGCCAGCAGCTTAGTGGGCAGGGTGGTGACTGAAGCTTTCTTT. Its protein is CASSLVGRVVTEAFF.

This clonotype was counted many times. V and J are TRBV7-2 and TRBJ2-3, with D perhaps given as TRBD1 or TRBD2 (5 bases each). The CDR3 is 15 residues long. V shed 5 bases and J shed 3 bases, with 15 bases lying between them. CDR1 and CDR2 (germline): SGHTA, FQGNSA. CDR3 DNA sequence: TGTGCCAGCAGCCTAAGGGGACCCGGTACAGATACGCAGTATTTT. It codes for CASSLRGPGTDTQYF.